This TCR beta chain came from a study of T-cell reconstitution after alpha-beta-depleted transplantation in children. Unique molecular identifiers were incorporated when the TCRbeta library was constructed. One entry per CDR3 protein, called by TCRdb with MiXCR from the PCR reads. The sample carries about a million distinct CDR3 sequences, roughly 29% recorded once. This CDR3 region has 15 residues. The germline gives CDR1 MGHRA, CDR2 YSYEKL. Trimming left V 4 bases short and J 1 base short, with 13 bases between. This sample comprised PBMCs, mostly from graft donor cells, obtained 360 days after TCRalphabeta/CD19-depleted stem cell transplant. This TCR came from a boy under two years old who had a stem cell transplant for SCID, so the T cells may come from the graft donor. J is TRBJ1-1 and V is TRBV4-1, with D maybe TRBD1 (5 bases). The CDR3 bases are TGCGCCAGCAGCCTCTATTCAGGGAAGAACACTGAAGCTTTCTTT. It encodes CASSLYSGKNTEAFF.